The source of this TCR beta chain is a study of regulatory T cells in long-lasting Graves disease. For the study at large: Freshly diagnosed Graves' patients had used antithyroid drugs for under 3 months.

Time point specified: newly diagnosed GD, antithyroid drugs for less than 3 months. After RNA was extracted from PBMCs, the TCR library was made from it. Graves' disease diagnosis was established per American Thyroid Association guidelines. CDR3 length equals 15 residues. The ends lost 6 bases at V and 0 bases at J; junction bases unmatched: 0. CDR1 and CDR2 from the germline V gene are LGHDT and YNNKEL (reference sequence). This clonotype has more than one count but fewer than ten. Through Arm-PCR of CDR3 regions and iRepertoire HTBI primers, TCR beta libraries were built. TCRdb passed the multiplex PCR reads through MiXCR, listing each CDR3 protein once. The sample holds around 470,000 distinct CDR3 sequences, less than 15% seen once. The same specimen was also included in a second study, on T cells in Graves' hyperthyroidism and ophthalmopathy. Turning to that study: Diagnoses were established using clinical symptoms, serum thyroxine and TRAb, thyroid ultrasound and orbital computed tomography. Stable hyperthyroidism and ophthalmopathy were separated using 13 V-J signatures.

This TCR was recovered from a woman in her fifties or sixties with Graves disease. The chain uses TRBV3-1 and TRBJ1-6; TRBD1 aligns across 9 bases. The source was peripheral blood mononuclear cells (PBMCs), collected at new diagnosis, from a patient treated with antithyroid drugs. The DNA of the CDR3 is TGTGCCAGCAGGACAGGGGGCTCCTATAATTCACCCCTCCACTTT. Its translation is CASRTGGSYNSPLHF.